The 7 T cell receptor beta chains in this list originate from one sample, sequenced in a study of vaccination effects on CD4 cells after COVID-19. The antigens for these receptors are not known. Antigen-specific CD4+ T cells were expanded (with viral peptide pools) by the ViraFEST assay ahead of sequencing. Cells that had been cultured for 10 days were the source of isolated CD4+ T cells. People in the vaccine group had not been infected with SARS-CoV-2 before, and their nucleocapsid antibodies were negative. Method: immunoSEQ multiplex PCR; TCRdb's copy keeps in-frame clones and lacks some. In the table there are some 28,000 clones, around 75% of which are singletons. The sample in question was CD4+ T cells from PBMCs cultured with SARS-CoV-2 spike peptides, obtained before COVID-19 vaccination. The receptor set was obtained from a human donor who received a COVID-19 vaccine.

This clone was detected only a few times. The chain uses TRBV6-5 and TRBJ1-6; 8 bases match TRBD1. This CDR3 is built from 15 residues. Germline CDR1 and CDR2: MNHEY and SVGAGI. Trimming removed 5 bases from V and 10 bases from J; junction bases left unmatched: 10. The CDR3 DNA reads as TGTGCCAGCAGTCCCCGGACAGGGTTAGGATCACCCCTCCACTTT. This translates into CASSPRTGLGSPLHF.

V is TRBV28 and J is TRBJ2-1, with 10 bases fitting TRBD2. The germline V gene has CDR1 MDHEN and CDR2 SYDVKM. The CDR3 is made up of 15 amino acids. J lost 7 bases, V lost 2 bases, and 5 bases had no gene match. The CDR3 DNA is TGTGCCAGCAGTTTACCGGCTAGCGGGAGAAATGAGCAGTTCTTC. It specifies CASSLPASGRNEQFF.

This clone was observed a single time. CDR3 nucleotide sequence: TGTGCCAGCTCACGGGGGACAGCTGAAGCTTTCTTT. Protein sequence: CASSRGTAEAFF. The rearrangement joins TRBV18 to TRBJ1-1, with TRBD1 matching 7 bases. This CDR3 spans 12 amino acids. CDR1 and CDR2 (germline): KGHSH, LQKENI. The V gene end was trimmed by 4 bases and the J gene end by 6 bases; junction bases not matched to a gene: 2.

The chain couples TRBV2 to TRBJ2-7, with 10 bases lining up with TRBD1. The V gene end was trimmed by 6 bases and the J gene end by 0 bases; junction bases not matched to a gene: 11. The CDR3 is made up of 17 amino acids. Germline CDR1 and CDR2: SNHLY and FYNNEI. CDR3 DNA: TGTGCCAGCAGGCGGGACAGGGGATCCCCCCTCTCCTACGAGCAGTACTTC. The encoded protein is CASRRDRGSPLSYEQYF. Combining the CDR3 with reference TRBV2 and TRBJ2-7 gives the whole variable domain EPEVTQTPSHQVTQMGQEVILRCVPISNHLYFYWYRQILGQKVEFLVSFYNNEISEKSEIFDDQFSVERPDGSNFTLKIRSTKLEDSAMYFCASRRDRGSPLSYEQYFGPGTRLTVT.

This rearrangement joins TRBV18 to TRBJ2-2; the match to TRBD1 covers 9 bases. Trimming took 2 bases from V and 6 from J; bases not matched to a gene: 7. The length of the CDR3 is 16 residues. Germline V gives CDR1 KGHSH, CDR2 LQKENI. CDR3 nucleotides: TGTGCCAGCTCACCATCCCGACAGGGGGTCCCCGGGGAGCTGTTTTTT. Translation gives CASSPSRQGVPGELFF.

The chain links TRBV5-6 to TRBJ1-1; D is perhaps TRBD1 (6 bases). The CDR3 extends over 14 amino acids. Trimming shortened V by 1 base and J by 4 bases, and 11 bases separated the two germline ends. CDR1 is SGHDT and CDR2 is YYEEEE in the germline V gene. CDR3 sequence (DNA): TGTGCCAGCAGCTTGCTGGGGGCCGGCACTGAAGCTTTCTTT. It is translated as CASSLLGAGTEAFF.

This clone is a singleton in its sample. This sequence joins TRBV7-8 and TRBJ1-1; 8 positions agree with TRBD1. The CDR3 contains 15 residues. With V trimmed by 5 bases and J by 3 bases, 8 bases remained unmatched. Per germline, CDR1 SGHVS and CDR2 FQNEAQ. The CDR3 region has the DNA TGTGCCAGCAGCCTATTGGACAGGGAAGACACTGAAGCTTTCTTT. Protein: CASSLLDREDTEAFF.